This T cell receptor beta chain was found in a study of T cell repertoires in cytomegalovirus infection. Study overall: CMV infection plus the matching HLA type was flagged by public TCR beta signatures. Overall study results and limits: Identification of carriers of CMV plus the relevant HLA was achieved through cumulative public TCR beta family frequency. Ex vivo responses were dominated by HLA-C-restricted CMV-specific TCR beta clonotypes.

On this clonotype: Its antigen is unknown. A much more abundant neighbour one base away suggests this may be a read error.

MiXCR, applied by TCRdb to the reads, yields one record per CDR3 protein. The table lists fewer than 250,000 distinct CDR3 sequences, around an eighth of them singletons, with 1.5% to 2% in the top ten. CDR3 size: 14 residues. The V gene's germline CDR1 is SGHTA and CDR2 FQGNSA. The sequencing sample was made of PBMCs. The V call is TRBV7-2, the J call TRBJ2-5; D remains unclear. The TCR originated in a human donor in good health (CMV status not recorded). Some clones in this sample may be carry-over from other donors' samples. The CDR3 DNA is TGTGCCAGCGGCTTAGTTCCTCGCCGGGAGACCCAGTACTTC. Amino acids: CASGLVPRRETQYF.